What follows are 29 T cell receptor beta chains derived from one specimen sequenced in a study of cytomegalovirus exposure and HLA in healthy donors. This PCR relied on a set of 60 Vbeta primers and 13 Jbeta primers. Profiled with immunoSEQ multiplex PCR; TCRdb holds only in-frame clones, not every one. The table lists 50,000 to 70,000 clones. Sequencing was done on a sample of PBMCs. These receptors all stem from a woman aged 18-29 years in good health and CMV-seronegative.

This rearrangement joins TRBV6-5 to TRBJ1-2, with D unclear. Germline CDR1 is MNHEY and CDR2 is SVGAGI. V lost 0 bases to trimming and J lost 0 bases, with 5 bases between them. This CDR3 is 14 amino acids long. CDR3 DNA: TGTGCCAGCAGTTACTCGAGCCCTAACTATGGCTACACCTTC. Translating it yields CASSYSSPNYGYTF.

V is TRBV13 and J is TRBJ2-1, with 7 nucleotides matching TRBD2. Germline CDR1 and CDR2: PRHDT and FYEKMQ (reference sequence). The CDR3 has 15 residues. The ends lost 4 bases at V and 0 bases at J; junction bases unmatched: 3. The CDR3 DNA sequence: TGTGCCAGCAGCTCGCGCGGGAGCTCCTACAATGAGCAGTTCTTC. Translated, it gives CASSSRGSSYNEQFF.

This chain joins TRBV30 and TRBJ1-1, with a possible D match to TRBD1 (5 bases). This CDR3 has 12 amino acids. The germline V and J ends were trimmed by 4 bases and 5 bases, with 11 bases remaining between them. Germline values: CDR1 GTSNPN, CDR2 SVGIG (reference sequence). CDR3 protein: CAWIQGWTEAFF. The CDR3 DNA reads as TGTGCCTGGATCCAGGGTTGGACTGAAGCTTTCTTT.

This rearrangement joins TRBV18 to TRBJ2-7, with 7 bases lining up with TRBD1. CDR1 and CDR2 from the germline V gene are KGHSH and LQKENI. Trimming took 6 bases from V and 1 from J; bases not matched to a gene: 3. This CDR3 contains 13 residues. The CDR3 sequence is CASSSGQSYEQYF. The CDR3 coding sequence is TGTGCCAGCTCGTCGGGACAGTCCTACGAGCAGTACTTC.

The gene calls are TRBV7-3 and TRBJ1-1; D gene unclear. V lost 5 bases and J lost 5, with 18 bases in between. The CDR3 length is 15 residues. The germline V gene has CDR1 SGHTA and CDR2 FQGTGA. CDR3 residues: CASSVDYRLGTEAFF. The CDR3 DNA sequence: TGTGCCAGCAGCGTAGACTACCGTCTCGGAACTGAAGCTTTCTTT.

The gene calls are TRBV7-9 and TRBJ2-3; tentative D call: TRBD2 (5 bases). The length of the CDR3 is 15 residues. Germline CDR1 SEHNR, CDR2 FQNEAQ (reference sequence). V shed 6 bases and J shed 0 bases, with 13 bases lying between them. This chain's CDR3 is CASRPPGISTDTQYF. For the CDR3, the DNA is TGTGCCAGCAGACCTCCCGGGATTAGCACAGATACGCAGTATTTT. The full variable domain, with the rest looked up from reference TRBV7-9 and TRBJ2-3, is DTGVSQNPRHKITKRGQNVTFRCDPISEHNRLYWYRQTLGQGPEFLTYFQNEAQLEKSRLLSDRFSAERPKGSFSTLEIQRTEQGDSAMYLCASRPPGISTDTQYFGPGTRLTVL.

The chain joins TRBV27 to TRBJ1-2; tentatively, D is TRBD1 (5 bases). Germline lookup yields CDR1 MNHEY and CDR2 SMNVEV (reference sequence). V lost 4 bases and J lost 8, with 17 bases in between. The CDR3 spans 14 residues. The CDR3 DNA follows: TGTGCCAGCAGTTCCTCGCGGGGCTCGAGGGGCTACACCTTC. This encodes CASSSSRGSRGYTF.

The chain uses TRBV5-1 and TRBJ1-5; 11 bases agree with TRBD1. V shed 4 bases and J 5 bases; nucleotides not matched to a gene: 8. The CDR3 spans 16 residues. CDR1 and CDR2 (germline): SGHRS, YFSETQ. CDR3 sequence reads: CASSPGQGALYQPQHF. CDR3 coding DNA: TGCGCCAGCAGCCCCGGACAGGGGGCCCTTTATCAGCCCCAGCATTTT.

The rearrangement links TRBV6-4 to TRBJ1-5; the D is unclear. The V gene's germline CDR1 is MRHNA and CDR2 SNTAGT. V was shortened by 2 bases and J by 6 bases, with 8 bases between the two germline ends. This CDR3 contains 13 residues. The CDR3 DNA reads TGTGCCAGCAGTGACGGTCGGGGTCAGCCCCAGCATTTT. Amino acid sequence: CASSDGRGQPQHF.

Of note for this clone: A read error may account for a junction end that differs from germline. The V gene is TRBV7-7, the J gene TRBJ2-5; 13 bases are shared with TRBD2. This CDR3 comprises 18 residues. Germline V gene lookup returns CDR1 SSHAT and CDR2 FNYEAQ (reference sequence). The CDR3 nucleotides are TGTGCTAGCAGCTCTGGGACTAGCGGGACCGCCTTACAAGAGACCCAGTACTTC. Translation gives CASSSGTSGTALQETQYF.

The V gene is TRBV30, the J gene TRBJ2-5, with a possible D match to TRBD1 (5 bases). V lost 1 base and J 1 base, leaving 7 bases between the germline ends. CDR1 is GTSNPN and CDR2 is SVGIG in the germline V gene (reference sequence). The CDR3 covers 13 residues. The chain's CDR3 is CAWSGQGQETQYF. The CDR3 bases are TGTGCCTGGAGTGGGCAGGGCCAAGAGACCCAGTACTTC.

V gene TRBV28 combines with J gene TRBJ1-6, with 9 positions matching TRBD1. Germline V lookup: CDR1 MDHEN, CDR2 SYDVKM. The length of the CDR3 is 15 residues. V shed 8 bases and J 8 bases; nucleotides not matched to a gene: 10. CDR3 DNA sequence: TGTGCCAGCTCGCCGGGACAGGGTCCGCATTCACCCCTCCACTTT. Translating gives CASSPGQGPHSPLHF.

This chain connects TRBV5-1 to TRBJ2-1, with 9 bases aligning to TRBD2. The CDR3 contains 18 residues. The V segment lost 3 bases and the J segment 7 bases; nucleotides outside the gene matches: 17. Germline CDR1 and CDR2: SGHRS and YFSETQ. For the CDR3, the DNA is TGCGCCAGCAGCTCCTCATTGATGGCGGGAGGGGGGAGGAATGAGCAGTTCTTC. The encoded protein is CASSSSLMAGGGRNEQFF.

The V call is TRBV5-1, the J call TRBJ2-2; the match to TRBD2 covers 7 bases. V shed 0 bases, J shed 4 bases, and the junction held 6 bases outside the gene matches. Germline assignment: CDR1 SGHRS and CDR2 YFSETQ. The CDR3 loop spans 16 amino acids. The CDR3 here is CASSLERGPGTGELFF. CDR3 nucleotide sequence: TGCGCCAGCAGCTTGGAGCGGGGTCCGGGCACCGGGGAGCTGTTTTTT. Filled out from reference TRBV5-1 and TRBJ2-2, the complete variable domain reads KAGVTQTPRYLIKTRGQQVTLSCSPISGHRSVSWYQQTPGQGLQFLFEYFSETQRNKGNFPGRFSGRQFSNSRSEMNVSTLELGDSALYLCASSLERGPGTGELFFGEGSRLTVL.

This chain joins TRBV30 and TRBJ2-7; D perhaps matches TRBD2 (5 bases). V was trimmed by 1 base and J by 2 bases, leaving 9 bases between them. This CDR3 is 13 amino acids long. Germline V CDR1 and CDR2: GTSNPN, SVGIG (reference sequence). CDR3 nucleotide sequence: TGTGCCTGGAGTGGCTCGGGAACCTACGAGCAGTACTTC. Amino acid sequence: CAWSGSGTYEQYF.

The rearrangement uses TRBV5-1 and TRBJ1-2; D is unclear. Germline CDR1 is SGHRS and CDR2 is YFSETQ. Trimming removed 4 bases at V and 8 bases at J, with 24 bases between. The CDR3 contains 16 residues. CDR3 in DNA: TGCGCCAGCAGCCCGGGTACCAGGACCCGCGGGGAGGGCTACACCTTC. Translated: CASSPGTRTRGEGYTF.

The CDR3 sequence is CAWSVLEEVFEQYF. CDR3 DNA sequence: TGTGCCTGGAGTGTGCTAGAGGAGGTCTTCGAGCAGTACTTC. This chain connects TRBV30 to TRBJ2-7; D is perhaps TRBD2 (5 bases). The CDR3 spans 14 residues. The germline V gene encodes CDR1 GTSNPN and CDR2 SVGIG (reference sequence). V was trimmed by 0 bases and J by 6 bases, leaving 15 bases between them.

This chain uses TRBV13 with TRBJ2-3; 12 positions agree with TRBD2. The CDR3 length is 16 residues. Germline trimming cut 5 bases from V and 5 bases from J; bases unmatched to any gene: 8. The germline V gene encodes CDR1 PRHDT and CDR2 FYEKMQ (reference sequence). CDR3 DNA: TGTGCCAGCAGCCGGGGCCCGGGACTAGCGGGAGATACGCAGTATTTT. Translated: CASSRGPGLAGDTQYF.

The chain is built from TRBV6-5 and TRBJ2-3; 8 nucleotides line up with TRBD2. The J segment lost 1 base and the V segment lost 4 bases, leaving 1 base of the junction unmatched. Looked up from germline, CDR1 is MNHEY and CDR2 is SVGAGI. The CDR3 covers 14 residues. The CDR3 bases are TGTGCCAGCAGTTTAGCGGGGCGCACAGATACGCAGTATTTT. Its protein is CASSLAGRTDTQYF.

The gene calls are TRBV6-5 and TRBJ1-5; D is ambiguous. There are 13 residues in the CDR3. CDR1 is MNHEY and CDR2 is SVGAGI in the germline V gene. The V end lost 5 bases, the J end lost 4 bases, and 9 bases lay between the germline ends. CDR3 amino acids: CASSLAQNQPQHF. Written as DNA, the CDR3 is TGTGCCAGCAGTCTAGCCCAAAATCAGCCCCAGCATTTT.

This chain joins TRBV6-5 and TRBJ2-7; TRBD1 might be the D (6 bases). Germline CDR1 is MNHEY and CDR2 is SVGAGI. V was shortened by 5 bases and J by 2 bases, with 13 bases between the two germline ends. The CDR3 runs to 14 residues. The DNA for the CDR3 is TGTGCCAGCAGTAGCAGGGGTAGCGCCTACGAGCAGTACTTC. Its protein product is CASSSRGSAYEQYF.

The chain links TRBV9 to TRBJ1-6, with TRBD1 as a possible D gene (6 bases). The CDR3 totals 15 residues. The germline CDR1 and CDR2 sequences are SGDLS and YYNGEE. V lost 0 bases and J 8 bases, leaving 12 bases between the germline ends. The CDR3 DNA is TGTGCCAGCAGCGTAGGCAGGGGTAGTGATTCACCCCTCCACTTT. Its translation: CASSVGRGSDSPLHF.

The rearrangement joins TRBV11-3 to TRBJ2-7, with TRBD1 matching over 7 bases. The CDR3 has 14 residues. Germline V lookup: CDR1 SGHNT, CDR2 YENEEA. Trimming cost V 7 bases and J 0 bases; bases outside gene matches: 6. CDR3 sequence: CASNLRDSSYEQYF. As DNA, the CDR3 is TGTGCCAGCAACCTTCGGGACAGCTCCTACGAGCAGTACTTC.

The V gene is TRBV4-1, the J gene TRBJ1-5, with unresolved D. The germline CDR1 and CDR2 sequences are MGHRA and YSYEKL. V gave up 0 bases and J gave up 2 bases, with 14 bases separating them. There are 17 residues in the CDR3. The DNA for the CDR3 is TGCGCCAGCAGCCAAGAACATCCCCAAATTGGCAATCAGCCCCAGCATTTT. This translates into CASSQEHPQIGNQPQHF.

The chain carries TRBV6-1 and TRBJ1-1, with 7 bases identical to TRBD1. The junction had 8 bases not matched to a gene; V was cut back by 6 bases and J by 1 base. The CDR3 consists of 15 residues. CDR1 and CDR2 from the germline V gene are MNHNS and SASEGT. The CDR3 DNA reads TGTGCCAGCAGCCTCTACCGGACAGGGAACACTGAAGCTTTCTTT. The encoded protein is CASSLYRTGNTEAFF.

This chain uses TRBV7-9 with TRBJ2-5; 7 bases align to TRBD2. In germline, CDR1 is SEHNR, CDR2 FQNEAQ (reference sequence). Losses at the gene ends were 1 base for V and 5 bases for J; bases not matched to a gene: 4. The CDR3 has 14 residues. CDR3 DNA sequence: TGTGCCAGCAGCTTAGAACGGGAGGTCGAGACCCAGTACTTC. Protein: CASSLEREVETQYF.

J is TRBJ1-5 and V is TRBV11-1; D unclear. The V gene's germline CDR1 is SGHAT and CDR2 FQDESV (reference sequence). The ends were cut back, 1 base at V and 0 bases at J, with 4 bases in the middle. This CDR3 is 14 amino acids long. CDR3 in DNA: TGTGCCAGCAGCTTAGATAGTAGCAATCAGCCCCAGCATTTT. Its protein product is CASSLDSSNQPQHF.

This chain links TRBV7-8 with TRBJ1-1; TRBD1 matches at 8 bases. CDR1 is SGHVS and CDR2 is FQNEAQ in the germline V gene. V was clipped by 3 bases and J by 1 base; unmatched bases: 4. The CDR3 consists of 15 residues. CDR3 nucleotides: TGTGCCAGCAGCTTTAGGACAGGGCAGAACACTGAAGCTTTCTTT. This sequence encodes CASSFRTGQNTEAFF. Full variable domain (outside the CDR3, taken from reference TRBV7-8 and TRBJ1-1): GAGVSQSPRYKVAKRGQDVALRCDPISGHVSLFWYQQALGQGPEFLTYFQNEAQLDKSGLPSDRFFAERPEGSVSTLKIQRTQQEDSAVYLCASSFRTGQNTEAFFGQGTRLTVV.

The chain uses TRBV19 and TRBJ2-7, with unresolved D. This CDR3 has 16 amino acids. The germline V and J ends were trimmed by 3 bases and 2 bases, with 17 bases remaining between them. Germline CDR1 reads LNHDA; CDR2 reads SQIVND (reference sequence). In DNA form, the CDR3 reads TGTGCCAGTAGTATCGGTAGTGGGCGTCGAACCTACGAGCAGTACTTC. The encoded protein is CASSIGSGRRTYEQYF.